The rows below give T cell receptor beta chains drawn from one sample of a study of cytomegalovirus exposure and HLA in healthy donors. Assay used: immunoSEQ multiplex PCR; TCRdb lists only in-frame clones, some missing. The sample has under 95,000 clones; approximately 71% are singletons. The sample taken for sequencing was PBMCs. The receptors were gathered from a man between 35 and 55 years old in good health and CMV-seronegative. CDR3s include the opening cysteine and the closing phenylalanine or tryptophan. The order of the fields is D gene, J gene, clone size, CDR3 length, V gene, CDR3 protein, CDR3 DNA. The D gene is left open where the match is weak. Clone sizes are given selectively: once, few, many, or a class where the clone is expanded.

.	TRBJ2-3	.	15	TRBV5-6	CASSLYQGSTDTQYF	TGTGCCAGCAGCTTGTACCAGGGGAGCACAGATACGCAGTATTTT
.	TRBJ2-1	.	15	TRBV6-4	CASSGSGDPYNEQFF	TGTGCCAGCAGTGGATCAGGGGACCCATACAATGAGCAGTTCTTC
.	TRBJ2-7	.	13	TRBV2	CASRRTDSYEQYF	TGTGCCAGCAGACGGACGGACTCCTACGAGCAGTACTTC
.	TRBJ1-2	.	13	TRBV6-4	CANHYCGTLGYTF	TGTGCCAACCACTACTGCGGGACTCTTGGCTACACCTTC
TRBD2	TRBJ2-3	.	15	TRBV5-1	CASRIHSGRIDTQYF	TGCGCCAGCAGAATCCATAGCGGGAGAATCGATACGCAGTATTTT
.	TRBJ1-1	.	13	TRBV19	CASSLLAAVEAFF	TGTGCCAGTAGTTTATTAGCGGCAGTTGAAGCTTTCTTT
.	TRBJ1-1	.	11	TRBV10-1	CASSHGTEAFF	TGCGCCAGCAGTCACGGTACTGAAGCTTTCTTT
.	TRBJ1-5	.	13	TRBV29-1	CSGSGGSGQPQHF	TGCAGCGGGAGCGGCGGCTCCGGCCAGCCCCAGCATTTT
.	TRBJ1-2	.	15	TRBV5-1	CATRTTFEGVHGYTF	TGCGCCACCCGGACTACTTTTGAGGGAGTGCATGGCTACACCTTC
TRBD1	TRBJ1-2	.	14	TRBV7-9	CASSETGSSDGYTF	TGTGCCAGCAGCGAGACAGGGTCCTCGGATGGCTACACCTTC
TRBD2	TRBJ2-7	.	16	TRBV27	CASVGLAGGNGNEQYF	TGTGCCAGCGTCGGACTAGCGGGAGGGAATGGGAACGAGCAGTACTTC
TRBD1	TRBJ1-1	few	14	TRBV5-4	CASSTRQGNTEAFF	TGTGCCAGCAGCACCCGACAGGGGAACACTGAAGCTTTCTTT
TRBD1	TRBJ2-7	.	13	TRBV6-1	CASATGLGYEQYF	TGTGCCAGCGCGACAGGGCTAGGTTACGAGCAGTACTTC
.	TRBJ1-4	few	16	TRBV4-1	CASSQAFSGPAEKLFF	TGCGCCAGCAGCCAGGCATTTTCAGGGCCCGCTGAAAAACTGTTTTTT
.	TRBJ1-1	.	16	TRBV5-6	CASSLVPRAGDTEAFF	TGTGCCAGCAGCTTGGTCCCCCGGGCAGGGGACACTGAAGCTTTCTTT
.	TRBJ2-6	.	18	TRBV4-1	CASSQDPMGGSGANVLTF	TGCGCCAGCAGCCAAGATCCGATGGGGGGCTCTGGGGCCAACGTCCTGACTTTC
.	TRBJ2-5	.	17	TRBV30	CAWSVLGSPGNQETQYF	TGTGCCTGGAGTGTACTGGGCTCCCCCGGTAACCAAGAGACCCAGTACTTC
TRBD2	TRBJ2-2	once	14	TRBV10-3	CAAGLAGSTGELFF	TGTGCTGCGGGGCTAGCGGGGAGCACCGGGGAGCTGTTTTTT
.	TRBJ1-4	.	15	TRBV4-1	CASSQPGDRGEKLFF	TGCGCCAGCAGCCAACCGGGAGATAGAGGTGAAAAACTGTTTTTT
TRBD2	TRBJ2-5	.	14	TRBV7-8	CASSSLAGVETQYF	TGTGCCAGCAGCTCCTTAGCGGGAGTGGAGACCCAGTACTTC
TRBD1	TRBJ2-7	.	13	TRBV6-6	CASTSGGSYEQYF	TGTGCCAGCACCTCAGGGGGCTCCTACGAGCAGTACTTC
TRBD2	TRBJ2-3	.	15	TRBV5-1	CASSLAGGITDTQYF	TGCGCCAGCAGCTTAGCGGGAGGTATCACAGATACGCAGTATTTT
.	TRBJ1-1	once	13	TRBV19	CASSLGGLSEAFF	TGTGCCAGTAGTTTAGGGGGACTCTCTGAAGCTTTCTTT
.	TRBJ1-5	.	16	TRBV6-1	CASSERVPKINQPQHF	TGTGCCAGCAGTGAGCGGGTCCCCAAAATAAATCAGCCCCAGCATTTT
TRBD1	TRBJ1-2	.	15	TRBV4-1	CASSHMTGAGYGYTF	TGCGCCAGCAGCCATATGACAGGGGCGGGATATGGCTACACCTTC
TRBD1	TRBJ1-5	.	13	TRBV28	CASTDRVVVPQHF	TGTGCCAGCACGGACAGGGTGGTTGTACCCCAGCATTTT
.	TRBJ2-2	.	13	TRBV2	CASSEFTTGELFF	TGTGCCAGCAGTGAATTCACAACCGGGGAGCTGTTTTTT
TRBD1	TRBJ2-7	.	14	TRBV6-6	CASRPGQNSYEQYF	TGTGCCAGCAGGCCGGGACAGAACTCCTACGAGCAGTACTTC
.	TRBJ1-3	.	16	TRBV14	CASSRRQASSGNTIYF	TGTGCCAGCAGCCGGCGACAGGCTAGCTCTGGAAACACCATATATTTT
.	TRBJ2-3	.	15	TRBV19	CASSIMDSGTDTQYF	TGTGCCAGTAGTATAATGGATAGCGGCACAGATACGCAGTATTTT
.	TRBJ1-4	.	13	TRBV9	CASSEGLSGKLFF	TGTGCCAGCAGCGAGGGACTTTCGGGAAAACTGTTTTTT
.	TRBJ1-5	.	15	TRBV7-8	CASSRRSWADQPQHF	TGTGCCAGCAGCCGAAGGTCCTGGGCCGATCAGCCCCAGCATTTT
.	TRBJ2-3	.	13	TRBV29-1	CSVESSSADTQYF	TGCAGCGTTGAATCAAGCAGCGCAGATACGCAGTATTTT
TRBD2	TRBJ2-1	.	17	TRBV29-1	CSVEASGRFFSYNEQFF	TGCAGCGTTGAAGCTAGCGGGAGGTTTTTCTCCTACAATGAGCAGTTCTTC
.	TRBJ1-1	.	14	TRBV7-9	CASSLGPSNTEAFF	TGTGCCAGCAGCTTAGGTCCATCGAACACTGAAGCTTTCTTT
TRBD2	TRBJ2-4	.	20	TRBV30	CAWSAGTSGRTLLAKNIQYF	TGTGCCTGGAGTGCTGGGACTAGCGGGAGGACGCTACTAGCCAAAAACATTCAGTACTTC
.	TRBJ1-2	few	13	TRBV30	CAWSVLLVYGYTF	TGTGCCTGGAGTGTACTCCTGGTCTATGGCTACACCTTC
TRBD2	TRBJ2-3	.	14	TRBV29-1	CSAKTSGGPDTQYF	TGCAGCGCAAAGACTAGCGGGGGGCCAGATACGCAGTATTTT
.	TRBJ1-5	.	13	TRBV28	CASSLGAAQPQHF	TGTGCCAGCAGTTTGGGGGCGGCTCAGCCCCAGCATTTT
.	TRBJ1-1	few	15	TRBV25-1	CASSDMKTLSDEAFF	TGTGCCAGCTCGGACATGAAAACCTTGAGTGATGAAGCTTTCTTT
TRBD1	TRBJ1-1	.	17	TRBV9	CASSVGTGYAMNTEAFF	TGTGCCAGCAGCGTAGGGACAGGTTATGCGATGAACACTGAAGCTTTCTTT
.	TRBJ1-3	.	15	TRBV6-5	CASSHTGLLGNTIYF	TGTGCCAGCAGTCATACAGGGCTCTTAGGAAACACCATATATTTT
.	TRBJ2-1	.	17	TRBV5-1	CASRDFITGSLLNEQFF	TGCGCCAGCAGAGATTTTATAACGGGTAGCCTCCTCAATGAGCAGTTCTTC
TRBD2	TRBJ2-7	.	15	TRBV19	CASTGILAGVYEQYF	TGTGCCAGTACTGGGATACTAGCGGGAGTTTACGAGCAGTACTTC
.	TRBJ1-5	.	13	TRBV6-6	CASIGQGSQPQHF	TGTGCCAGCATAGGGCAGGGGAGTCAGCCCCAGCATTTT
TRBD2	TRBJ2-1	.	15	TRBV9	CASSVDLADRNEQFF	TGTGCCAGCAGCGTAGACCTAGCGGACCGCAATGAGCAGTTCTTC
TRBD1	TRBJ1-1	.	16	TRBV9	CASSVGDRDRFGEAFF	TGTGCCAGCAGCGTAGGAGACAGGGATCGGTTTGGTGAAGCTTTCTTT
.	TRBJ2-1	.	15	TRBV30	CASAEGRRSYNEQFF	TGTGCCTCGGCGGAGGGGCGCCGTTCCTACAATGAGCAGTTCTTC
TRBD2	TRBJ2-7	.	15	TRBV29-1	CSVEIAERERYEQYF	TGCAGCGTTGAAATAGCGGAGCGGGAAAGATACGAGCAGTACTTC
TRBD2	TRBJ2-7	.	16	TRBV6-5	CASSYSGAGGSYEQYF	TGTGCCAGCAGTTACTCGGGGGCGGGAGGGTCCTACGAGCAGTACTTC
.	TRBJ2-7	.	13	TRBV28	CASSTQFWYEQYF	TGTGCCAGCAGTACGCAGTTCTGGTACGAGCAGTACTTC
TRBD2	TRBJ2-3	.	16	TRBV6-1	CASSVSGGAGTDTQYF	TGTGCCAGCAGTGTTAGCGGGGGGGCCGGAACAGATACGCAGTATTTT
TRBD2	TRBJ2-7	few	11	TRBV29-1	CSFRGGYEQYF	TGCAGCTTCCGGGGGGGTTACGAGCAGTACTTC